This T cell receptor beta chain was identified in a study of control samples from healthy donors and cancer patients. Assay: immunoSEQ multiplex PCR; the TCRdb copy retains only in-frame clones and omits some. The sample records under 90,000 clones, around 92% being singletons. This clone was found once. This receptor was taken from a woman aged 55-69 years in good health. What was sequenced was blood.

CDR3 sequence (DNA): TGTGCCAGCAGTCGACCCGGACAGTACCTCGAAGCTTTCTTT. Protein product: CASSRPGQYLEAFF. The rearrangement joins TRBV7-2 to TRBJ1-1, with D tentatively TRBD1 (6 bases). The length of the CDR3 is 14 residues. The germline gives CDR1 SGHTA, CDR2 FQGNSA. V lost 6 bases to trimming and J lost 8 bases, with 19 bases between them.